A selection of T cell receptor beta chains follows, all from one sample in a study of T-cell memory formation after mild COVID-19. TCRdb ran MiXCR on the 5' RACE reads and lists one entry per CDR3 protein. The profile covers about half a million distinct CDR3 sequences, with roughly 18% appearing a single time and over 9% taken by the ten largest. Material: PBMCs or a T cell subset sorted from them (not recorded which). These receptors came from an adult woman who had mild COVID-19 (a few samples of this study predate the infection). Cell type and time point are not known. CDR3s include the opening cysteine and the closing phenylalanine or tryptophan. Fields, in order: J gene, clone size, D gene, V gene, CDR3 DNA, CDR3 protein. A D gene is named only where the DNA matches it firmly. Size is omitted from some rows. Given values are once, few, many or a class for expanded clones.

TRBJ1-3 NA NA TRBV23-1 TGCGCCAGCAGTCCGCGAAACACCATATATTTT CASSPRNTIYF
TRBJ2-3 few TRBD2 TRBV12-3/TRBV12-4 TGTGCCAGCAGTTCAGGACTAGCGGGAGATCTCAGAAGGTATTTT CASSSGLAGDLRRYF
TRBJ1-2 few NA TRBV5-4 TGTGCCAGCAGCTTGGTGGGCAGGGTAAACTATGGCTACACCTTC CASSLVGRVNYGYTF
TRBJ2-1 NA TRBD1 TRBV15 TGTGCCACCAGCACACGGGACAGGGACAATGAGCAGTTCTTC CATSTRDRDNEQFF
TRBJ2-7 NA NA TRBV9 TGTGCCAGCAGCGTGAGCTGGGACTGGGTGGGAGAGCAGTACTTC CASSVSWDWVGEQYF
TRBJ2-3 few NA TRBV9 TGTGCCAGCAGCGTAGGGTCCGGGTTGGGTGGCGGAGATACGCAGTATTTT CASSVGSGLGGGDTQYF
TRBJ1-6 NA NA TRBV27 TGTGCCAGCACGGCCAGGGCAAATTCACCCCTCCACTTT CASTARANSPLHF
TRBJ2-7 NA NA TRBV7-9 TGTGCCAGCAGCTTTGTTCAAGGGAACGAGCAGTACTTC CASSFVQGNEQYF
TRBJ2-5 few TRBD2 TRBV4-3 TGCGCCAGCAGCCAAGGTTGGACTAGTCAAGAGACCCAGTACTTC CASSQGWTSQETQYF
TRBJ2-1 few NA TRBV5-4 TGTGCCAGCAGCACAAAGATCAGGAATGAGCAGTTCTTC CASSTKIRNEQFF
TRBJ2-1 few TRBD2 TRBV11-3 TGTGCCAGCAGCTTCAAGCGGGGGTACAATGAGCAGTTCTTC CASSFKRGYNEQFF
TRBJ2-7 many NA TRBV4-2 TGTGCCAGCAGCCAAGCCTTAGCTTCCTACGAGCAGTACTTC CASSQALASYEQYF
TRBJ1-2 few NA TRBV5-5 TGTGCCAGCAGTCCATCCCCTTGGGGAGGCTATGGCTACACCTTC CASSPSPWGGYGYTF
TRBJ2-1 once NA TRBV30 TGTGCCTGGAAGGGTAGTAATGAGCAGTTCTTC CAWKGSNEQFF
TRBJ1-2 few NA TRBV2 TGTGCCAGCAGTGAAGAGGGGAACTATGGCTACACCTTC CASSEEGNYGYTF
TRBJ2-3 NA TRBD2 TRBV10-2 TGCGCCAGCAGGCCGGGACTAGCGGGAGTCCACAACACAGATACGCAGTATTTT CASRPGLAGVHNTDTQYF
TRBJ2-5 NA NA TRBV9 TGTGCCAGCAGCGTGACTAGGACGCCGGGGGAGACCCAGTACTTC CASSVTRTPGETQYF
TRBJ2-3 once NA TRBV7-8 TGTGCCAGCAGCTTAGACGTGGGAGTCGAAGATACGCAGTATTTT CASSLDVGVEDTQYF
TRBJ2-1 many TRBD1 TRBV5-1 TGCGCCAGCAGCGGACAGGGGGGCGGAAATGAGCAGTTCTTC CASSGQGGGNEQFF
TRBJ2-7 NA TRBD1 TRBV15 TGTGCCACCAGCACACGGACAGGGAGATACGAGCAGTACTTC CATSTRTGRYEQYF
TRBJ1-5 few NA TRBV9 TGTGCCAGCAGCGAGGGAGGGTGGCAGCCCCAGCATTTT CASSEGGWQPQHF
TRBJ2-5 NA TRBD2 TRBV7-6 TGTGCCAGCAGCTTAGTCAAGGCTAGCGGGCCCCCGATGGGCCAGTACTTC CASSLVKASGPPMGQYF
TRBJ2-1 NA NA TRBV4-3 TGCGCCAGCAGCCAAGAGAGGACTTTCTACAATGAGCAGTTCTTC CASSQERTFYNEQFF
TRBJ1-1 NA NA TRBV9 TGTGCCAGCAGCGTAACAGGGTTGGAGACTGAAGCTTTCTTT CASSVTGLETEAFF
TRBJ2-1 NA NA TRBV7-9 TGTGCCAGCTTCGGGGTCGGCTCCTACAATGAGCAGTTCTTC CASFGVGSYNEQFF
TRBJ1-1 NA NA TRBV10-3 TGTGCCATCAGTGACCCGGGACGGCCGAACACTGAAGCTTTCTTT CAISDPGRPNTEAFF
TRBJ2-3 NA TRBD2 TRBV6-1 TGTGCCAGCAGTCCCCTAGCGGGAGAGTGGAAAGATACGCAGTATTTT CASSPLAGEWKDTQYF
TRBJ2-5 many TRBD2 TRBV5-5 TGTGCCAGCACCCCACATGTAGCGGGGGTCCAAGAGACCCAGTACTTC CASTPHVAGVQETQYF
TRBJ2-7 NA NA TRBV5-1 TGCGCCAGCAGCTCCCCGACGACAGGACTGAGCTCCTACGAGCAGTACTTC CASSSPTTGLSSYEQYF
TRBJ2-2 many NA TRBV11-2 TGTGCCAGCTTTATGGGCGGGGCGTCCGCCGGGGAGCTGTTTTTT CASFMGGASAGELFF